The 8 T cell receptor beta chains below were found in one sample sequenced in a study of T cells in Graves' hyperthyroidism and ophthalmopathy. Amplification of TCR beta CDR3 regions was performed using RNA transcripts as template. HTBI primers were used for first-round RT-PCR of the TCR CDR3. Each CDR3 protein gets one entry after TCRdb re-called the multiplex PCR reads with MiXCR. The repertoire holds 390,000 or so distinct CDR3 sequences, with about 15% as singletons. The sample taken for sequencing was blood. Receptor source: a man between 18 and 29 years old with Graves' ophthalmopathy.

V and J are TRBV14 and TRBJ2-7; D not resolved. Germline CDR1 reads SGHDN; CDR2 reads FVKESK. The germline V and J ends were trimmed by 4 bases and 7 bases, with 11 bases remaining between them. The CDR3 is 12 residues long. CDR3 residues: CASSPWEGEQYF. The CDR3 region has the DNA TGTGCCAGCAGCCCCTGGGAAGGGGAGCAGTACTTC.

This clonotype was picked up many times. The V and J genes are TRBV2 and TRBJ2-7; D possibly matches TRBD1 or TRBD2 (6 bases each). V was clipped by 8 bases and J by 4 bases, with 15 bases between them. Germline assignment: CDR1 SNHLY and CDR2 FYNNEI. The CDR3 spans 13 residues. DNA for the CDR3: TGTGCCAGCCAACCAGGGGAGGTTTACGAGCAGTACTTC. Amino acids: CASQPGEVYEQYF.

This chain connects TRBV12-3 or TRBV12-4 to TRBJ2-5; 9 bases map to TRBD1. This CDR3 contains 16 residues. V lost 6 bases to trimming and J lost 4 bases; unmatched junction nucleotides: 12. This CDR3 is CASRSRQGGWSETQYF. The CDR3, as DNA: TGTGCCAGCAGATCCAGACAGGGGGGTTGGTCAGAGACCCAGTACTTC.

This clonotype was detected ten times or more. The J gene is TRBJ2-5, the V gene TRBV7-2; tentatively, D is TRBD1 (5 bases). The CDR3 spans 15 residues. V was pared by 2 bases and J by 5 bases, with 15 bases between. Germline CDR1 reads SGHTA; CDR2 reads FQGNSA. The CDR3 DNA is TGTGCCAGCAGCTTAATGGCTCAGGGCGGTGAGACCCAGTACTTC. Translation gives CASSLMAQGGETQYF.

This clonotype was observed a few times. The J gene is TRBJ1-5, the V gene TRBV6-1; D is ambiguous. Germline loops: CDR1 MNHNS, CDR2 SASEGT. There are 14 residues in the CDR3. V was cut by 7 bases and J by 0 bases, with 10 bases left in between. The CDR3 loop is CASTRTLSNQPQHF. The CDR3 region has the DNA TGTGCCAGCACACGGACCCTTAGCAATCAGCCCCAGCATTTT.

This clonotype has more than one count but fewer than ten. The chain uses TRBV4-2 and TRBJ2-5; 12 bases match TRBD2. The CDR3 runs 15 residues. V lost 4 bases and J lost 5; bases outside the gene matches: 5. The germline V gene has CDR1 LGHNA and CDR2 YNFKEQ. The chain's CDR3 is CASSLTSGRSETQYF. The DNA for the CDR3 is TGTGCCAGCAGCCTGACTAGCGGGAGATCGGAGACCCAGTACTTC.

This clonotype was counted many times. The chain carries TRBV6-1 and TRBJ2-3; 13 bases line up with TRBD2. CDR3 length: 16 amino acids. V lost 7 bases to trimming and J lost 1 base; unmatched junction nucleotides: 5. Per the germline V gene, CDR1 is MNHNS and CDR2 is SASEGT. CDR3 residues: CASKGLAGVGTDTQYF. The CDR3 DNA reads as TGTGCCAGCAAAGGACTAGCGGGAGTGGGCACAGATACGCAGTATTTT.

This clonotype has just a few counts. At one end, the junction sequence differs from germline, possibly due to a read error. The chain employs TRBV5-1 and TRBJ2-3, with 11 bases matching TRBD1. Per germline, CDR1 SGHRS and CDR2 YFSETQ. The CDR3 consists of 15 residues. For the CDR3, the DNA is TGCGCCAGCAGGTTGGGACAGGGGGAAGTCGATACGCAGTATTTT. Protein: CASRLGQGEVDTQYF.